What follows is one T cell receptor beta chain and its context. Its antigen remains unidentified. The read stops 3 residues short of the end of the CDR3; the missing end is completed from the germline J gene. Trimming took 5 bases from V and 4 from J; bases not matched to a gene: 7. This CDR3 has 14 residues. Germline V lookup: CDR1 LNHDA, CDR2 SQIVND (reference sequence). This entry comes from a study of T cells in women clearing cervical HPV infection. The wider study: For cases, blood was sampled a median 149 days after lesion detection, interquartile range roughly 85 to 220 days. Study-wide points: Richness differences could reflect unmeasured T-cell content per sample. Timing of associations relative to infection is unclear; T-cell subsets were not isolated.

TCRdb keeps only in-frame clones here, not all; method: immunoSEQ multiplex PCR. The sample table includes under 35,000 clones. Dot-blot hybridization genotyped cervical HPV amplified with MY09/MY11 PCR. The gene calls are TRBV19 and TRBJ1-2, with 7 bases identical to TRBD1. The origin of this receptor is a woman aged 18 to 75 with a cervical HPV16 infection that either progressed to CIN3+ or cleared (not recorded which). The specimen was blood buffy coat. The CDR3 protein is CASSSQQGSYGYTF. CDR3 bases read: TGTGCCAGTAGTTCGCAACAGGGGAGCTATGGC.